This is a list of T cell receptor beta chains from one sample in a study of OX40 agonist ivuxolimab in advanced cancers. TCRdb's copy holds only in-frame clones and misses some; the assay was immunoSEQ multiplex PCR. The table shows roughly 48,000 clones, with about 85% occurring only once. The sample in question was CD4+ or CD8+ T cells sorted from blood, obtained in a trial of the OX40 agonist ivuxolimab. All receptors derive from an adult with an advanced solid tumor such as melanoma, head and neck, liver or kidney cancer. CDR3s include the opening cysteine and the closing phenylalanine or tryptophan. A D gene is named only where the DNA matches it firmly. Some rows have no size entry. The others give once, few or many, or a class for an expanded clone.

CDR3: CASGRQETQYF; DNA: TGTGCCAGCGGACGGCAAGAGACCCAGTACTTC; V: TRBV19; J: TRBJ2-5; size: NA; D: NA
CDR3: CASTRTSGMDEQFF; DNA: TGTGCCAGCACCAGGACTAGCGGGATGGATGAGCAGTTCTTC; V: TRBV6-5; J: TRBJ2-1; size: NA; D: TRBD2
CDR3: CASNVPGSGRGNTIYF; DNA: TGTGCCAGTAATGTCCCGGGGTCCGGCCGAGGAAACACCATATATTTT; V: TRBV19; J: TRBJ1-3; size: NA; D: NA
CDR3: CASSDPPGQGGSNVLTF; DNA: TGCGCCAGCAGTGACCCCCCGGGACAGGGTGGTTCCAACGTCCTGACTTTC; V: TRBV10-2; J: TRBJ2-6; size: NA; D: TRBD1
CDR3: CAWSPGDYRSYNEQFF; DNA: TGTGCCTGGAGCCCCGGGGACTACCGCTCCTACAATGAGCAGTTCTTC; V: TRBV30; J: TRBJ2-1; size: NA; D: TRBD2
CDR3: CASSLASGSTYEQYF; DNA: TGTGCCAGTAGTCTGGCTAGCGGAAGTACCTACGAGCAGTACTTC; V: TRBV19; J: TRBJ2-7; size: few; D: TRBD2
CDR3: CASSKRDYNNEQFF; DNA: TGCGCCAGCAGTAAACGGGACTACAACAATGAGCAGTTCTTC; V: TRBV4-1; J: TRBJ2-1; size: once; D: TRBD2
CDR3: CAVARGQNTEAFF; DNA: TGTGCAGTAGCCAGGGGGCAGAACACTGAAGCTTTCTTT; V: TRBV6-9; J: TRBJ1-1; size: NA; D: TRBD1
CDR3: CASSLGSEGAEEAFF; DNA: TGTGCCAGCAGCTTAGGCTCGGAGGGGGCGGAAGAAGCTTTCTTT; V: TRBV7-9; J: TRBJ1-1; size: NA; D: TRBD1
CDR3: CASSPPNYSNQPQHF; DNA: TGTGCCAGCTCACCACCTAATTATAGCAATCAGCCCCAGCATTTT; V: TRBV18; J: TRBJ1-5; size: NA; D: NA
CDR3: CSVAKAGGHTDTQYF; DNA: TGCAGCGTTGCGAAGGCAGGAGGTCACACAGATACGCAGTATTTT; V: TRBV29-1; J: TRBJ2-3; size: NA; D: NA
CDR3: CASSLMGSGAGTDTQYF; DNA: TGTGCCAGCAGCTTAATGGGGTCAGGAGCGGGCACAGATACGCAGTATTTT; V: TRBV11-2; J: TRBJ2-3; size: NA; D: NA
CDR3: CASSERMNTEAFF; DNA: TGTGCCAGCTCAGAAAGGATGAACACTGAAGCTTTCTTT; V: TRBV18; J: TRBJ1-1; size: NA; D: NA
CDR3: CASSLLGAATDTQYF; DNA: TGTGCCAGCAGCTTGCTGGGTGCCGCCACAGATACGCAGTATTTT; V: TRBV5-5; J: TRBJ2-3; size: NA; D: NA
CDR3: CASSIGQGVTQHF; DNA: TGTGCCAGTAGTATTGGACAGGGGGTAACCCAGCATTTT; V: TRBV19; J: TRBJ1-5; size: NA; D: TRBD1
CDR3: CAWSRIKTSGTDEQYF; DNA: TGTGCCTGGAGTCGGATAAAGACTAGCGGGACGGACGAGCAGTACTTC; V: TRBV30; J: TRBJ2-7; size: NA; D: TRBD2
CDR3: CASSRLTYTQYF; DNA: TGTGCCAGCAGCCGACTGACATATACGCAGTATTTT; V: TRBV7-2; J: TRBJ2-3; size: NA; D: NA
CDR3: CASSTDREAFF; DNA: TGCGCCAGCAGCACGGACAGGGAAGCTTTCTTT; V: TRBV5-1; J: TRBJ1-1; size: NA; D: TRBD1
CDR3: CASSLVAGGTNYGYTF; DNA: TGTGCCAGCAGCTTGGTCGCGGGGGGCACTAACTATGGCTACACCTTC; V: TRBV5-4; J: TRBJ1-2; size: NA; D: NA
CDR3: CASSSGDRAGQSWPQHF; DNA: TGTGCCAGCAGCTCGGGAGACAGAGCTGGCCAATCTTGGCCCCAGCATTTT; V: TRBV7-9; J: TRBJ1-5; size: NA; D: NA
CDR3: CASSLRARGRLAGDPGELFF; DNA: TGTGCCAGCAGCCTCCGGGCCAGGGGGAGACTAGCGGGAGACCCCGGGGAGCTGTTTTTT; V: TRBV7-6; J: TRBJ2-2; size: NA; D: TRBD2
CDR3: CASSRPSSYNEQFF; DNA: TGTGCCAGCAGCCGACCGAGCTCCTACAATGAGCAGTTCTTC; V: TRBV7-2; J: TRBJ2-1; size: NA; D: NA
CDR3: CASSPRRGSGNTIYF; DNA: TGCGCCAGCAGTCCGCGACGGGGTTCTGGAAACACCATATATTTT; V: TRBV6-5; J: TRBJ1-3; size: NA; D: NA
CDR3: CASSHWGGEAFF; DNA: TGTGCCAGCAGCCATTGGGGCGGTGAGGCTTTCTTT; V: TRBV4-2; J: TRBJ1-1; size: NA; D: NA
CDR3: CASSPVGTGLAGNTIYF; DNA: TGTGCCAGCAGCCCAGTGGGGACAGGCCTTGCTGGAAACACCATATATTTT; V: TRBV7-2; J: TRBJ1-3; size: once; D: TRBD1
CDR3: CASSLVAGGAWNYGYTF; DNA: TGTGCCAGCAGCTTGGTTGCTGGGGGGGCATGGAACTATGGCTACACCTTC; V: TRBV5-4; J: TRBJ1-2; size: NA; D: NA
CDR3: CSARLGDTQYF; DNA: TGCAGTGCCCGTCTAGGGGATACGCAGTATTTT; V: TRBV20-1; J: TRBJ2-3; size: NA; D: NA
CDR3: CASRSPGLYYEQYF; DNA: TGTGCCAGCAGGTCCCCGGGACTTTACTACGAGCAGTACTTC; V: TRBV6-6; J: TRBJ2-7; size: NA; D: NA
CDR3: CASSLTMMTGGETQYF; DNA: TGCGCCAGCAGCTTGACAATGATGACAGGGGGAGAGACCCAGTACTTC; V: TRBV5-1; J: TRBJ2-5; size: NA; D: TRBD1
CDR3: CASSEGQETQYF; DNA: TGTGCCAGCAGTGAGGGCCAAGAGACCCAGTACTTC; V: TRBV28; J: TRBJ2-5; size: NA; D: NA
CDR3: CASSLQGADTEAFF; DNA: TGTGCCAGCAGTTTACAGGGTGCGGACACTGAAGCTTTCTTT; V: TRBV28; J: TRBJ1-1; size: few; D: NA
CDR3: CAISAPSSGDNEAFF; DNA: TGTGCCATCAGTGCGCCATCGTCAGGGGACAATGAAGCTTTCTTT; V: TRBV10-3; J: TRBJ1-1; size: NA; D: NA